This T cell receptor (beta chain) was sequenced in a study of cytomegalovirus exposure and HLA in healthy donors. Among the donors, all were healthy bone marrow donors. Trimming took 5 bases from V and 2 from J; bases not matched to a gene: 6. CDR3 length: 15 amino acids. CDR1 is MNHEY and CDR2 is SMNVEV in the germline V gene (reference sequence). Both 60 Vbeta primers and 13 Jbeta primers went into the PCR. Sequenced by immunoSEQ multiplex PCR; TCRdb stores in-frame clones only, minus some. The sample contains roughly 290,000 clones, 85% to 90% of which appear only once. The rearrangement joins TRBV27 to TRBJ2-7, with 10 bases lining up with TRBD1. The source of this sequence is a woman aged 18-30 years in good health and CMV-seronegative. The sequencing sample was made of PBMCs. CDR3 loop: CASSTRTGGPYEQYF. The CDR3 bases are TGTGCCAGCAGTACAAGGACAGGGGGTCCCTACGAGCAGTACTTC.